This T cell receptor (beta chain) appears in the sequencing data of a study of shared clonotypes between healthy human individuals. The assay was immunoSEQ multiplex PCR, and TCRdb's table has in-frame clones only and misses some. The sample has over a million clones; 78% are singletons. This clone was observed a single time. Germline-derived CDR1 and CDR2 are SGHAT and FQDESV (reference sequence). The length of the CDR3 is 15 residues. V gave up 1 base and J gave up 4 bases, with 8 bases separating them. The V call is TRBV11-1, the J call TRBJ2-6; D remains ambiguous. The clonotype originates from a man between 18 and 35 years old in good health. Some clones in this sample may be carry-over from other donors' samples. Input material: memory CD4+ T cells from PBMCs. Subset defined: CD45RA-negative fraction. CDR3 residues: CASSLGVAGANVLTF. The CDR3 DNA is TGTGCCAGCAGCTTAGGTGTTGCAGGGGCCAACGTCCTGACTTTC.